Listed below are T cell receptor beta chains from one sample, sequenced in a study of control samples from healthy donors and cancer patients. Profiled with immunoSEQ multiplex PCR; TCRdb holds only in-frame clones, not every one. The sample shows some 130,000 clones, approximately 92% of them seen only once. Sequenced: blood. These receptors were taken from a man aged 25 to 45 in good health. The CDR3 runs from the conserved cysteine through the conserved F or W. The D gene is left open where the match is weak. The size entry is marked missing in some rows and otherwise reads once, few, many or a size class.

>NA|NA|TRBJ2-3|TRBV27
TGTGCCAGCAGTTCCCCCCTGACGAGCCCAGATACGCAGTATTTT
CASSSPLTSPDTQYF
>TRBD1|NA|TRBJ1-2|TRBV19
TGTGCCAGTAGTATGGACAGGGCCAGCTATGGCTACACCTTC
CASSMDRASYGYTF
>TRBD1|NA|TRBJ2-7|TRBV6-5
TGTGCCAGCAGGACGGGACAGGGATCCTACGAGCAGTACTTC
CASRTGQGSYEQYF
>NA|NA|TRBJ2-7|TRBV24-1
TGTGCCACCAGTGATACCGGGCCCTTCCGCGAGCAGTACTTC
CATSDTGPFREQYF
>TRBD2|NA|TRBJ2-7|TRBV4-2
TGTGCCAGCAGCCAACCCCGACTAGCGGGACTCTACGAGCAGTACTTC
CASSQPRLAGLYEQYF
>NA|NA|TRBJ1-2|TRBV7-9
TGTGCCAGCAGCTTTGGGAGGCGGGATGGCTACACCTTC
CASSFGRRDGYTF
>NA|NA|TRBJ2-2|TRBV5-4
TGTGCCAGCAAGCTTAGACAGGAAGCGAACACCGGGGAGCTGTTTTTT
CASKLRQEANTGELFF
>NA|NA|TRBJ2-1|TRBV11-2
TGTGCCAGCAGCTTAGTACAGAGGGTCGGTAATGAGCAGTTCTTC
CASSLVQRVGNEQFF
>NA|once|TRBJ2-1|TRBV12-3/TRBV12-4
TGTGCCAGTAGACCGGGACTCAACAATGAGCAGTTCTTC
CASRPGLNNEQFF
>NA|NA|TRBJ1-4|TRBV6-2/TRBV6-3
TGTGCCAGCAGTTATCTACGGGCCGGCGAAAAACTGTTTTTT
CASSYLRAGEKLFF
>NA|NA|TRBJ2-7|TRBV7-9
TGTGCCAGCAGTCTACCCGACGGGACCTACGAGCAGTACTTC
CASSLPDGTYEQYF
>NA|NA|TRBJ2-7|TRBV4-3
TGCGCCAGCAGTGAGGGACCGGGCTACGAGCAGTACTTC
CASSEGPGYEQYF
>NA|NA|TRBJ1-2|TRBV19
TGTGCCAGTAGTATTAAAGGGTTAGCTAACTATGGCTACACCTTC
CASSIKGLANYGYTF
>NA|NA|TRBJ2-1|TRBV7-3
TGTGCCAGCAGCTTAACGGGCGACGCAAGAAAGTTCTTC
CASSLTGDARKFF
>TRBD2|NA|TRBJ2-5|TRBV5-8
TGTGCCAGCAGCTCGCCCCGACTGGCGGGAGGGCCAGAGACCCAGTACTTC
CASSSPRLAGGPETQYF
>TRBD2|few|TRBJ2-1|TRBV6-4
TGTGCCAGCCGGGAGCGGGAGACCTACAATGAGCAGTTCTTC
CASRERETYNEQFF
>NA|NA|TRBJ2-5|TRBV5-1
TGCGCCAGCAGCTTGGATTTGCAGGGGACCCAGTACTTC
CASSLDLQGTQYF
>NA|NA|TRBJ2-5|TRBV5-6
TGTGCCAGCAGTCCCCTGGGCTCCAGGGTCCAAGAGACCCAGTACTTC
CASSPLGSRVQETQYF
>NA|NA|TRBJ1-5|TRBV19
TGTGCCAGTAGTATACGACAGCCAGATTGGGGCAATCAGCCCCAGCATTTT
CASSIRQPDWGNQPQHF
>NA|NA|TRBJ2-2|TRBV28
TGTGCCAGCAGCCAAAGAGGGAGGGGGCATGGCACCGGGGAGCTGTTTTTT
CASSQRGRGHGTGELFF
>TRBD1|once|TRBJ2-7|TRBV2
TGTGCCAGCAGGGTATCAGGGGGCACCTACGAGCAGTACTTC
CASRVSGGTYEQYF
>NA|NA|TRBJ1-3|TRBV7-9
TGTGCCAGCAGCCCCCTACGGAGTAGCGACACCATATATTTT
CASSPLRSSDTIYF
>TRBD2|NA|TRBJ2-3|TRBV7-2
TGTGCCAGCAGGGTGGAAAAGCGGGAGGGCCCTACAGATACGCAGTATTTT
CASRVEKREGPTDTQYF
>NA|NA|TRBJ2-1|TRBV19
TGTGCCAGTAGTATACCTCTTGGGCTGATCAATGAGCAGTTCTTC
CASSIPLGLINEQFF
>NA|NA|TRBJ1-2|TRBV24-1
TGTGCCACCAGTGAGTCTGACAGCCCCTATGGCTACACCTTC
CATSESDSPYGYTF
>TRBD2|NA|TRBJ2-1|TRBV28
TGTGCCAGCAGCCGGATCGGGACTAGCGGCTACAATGAGCAGTTCTTC
CASSRIGTSGYNEQFF
>NA|NA|TRBJ2-2|TRBV5-4
TGTGCCAGCAGGACTAACACCGGGGAGCTGTTTTTT
CASRTNTGELFF
>NA|NA|TRBJ1-1|TRBV6-5
TGTGCCAGCAGTTACTCTAGGGTTGGCACTGAAGCTTTCTTT
CASSYSRVGTEAFF
>TRBD1|NA|TRBJ1-2|TRBV3-1/TRBV3-2
TGTGCCAGCAGGCCGGCAGGGGGGAACTATGGCTACACCTTC
CASRPAGGNYGYTF
>NA|once|TRBJ1-5|TRBV30
TGTGCCTGGAGTTCAAATGGACAGTTCAATCAGCCTCAGCATTTT
CAWSSNGQFNQPQHF
>NA|NA|TRBJ2-5|TRBV27
TGTGCCAGCAGTTTATCGTTCCCCCCGAGGGGCCAGTACTTC
CASSLSFPPRGQYF
>TRBD1|NA|TRBJ1-6|TRBV28
TGTGCCAGCAGTCTCCGACAGGGGTCCCTCCACTTT
CASSLRQGSLHF
>NA|NA|TRBJ2-7|TRBV18
TGTGCCAGCTCACCACACTCGATTGGGGTGAGCTCCTACGAGCAGTACTTC
CASSPHSIGVSSYEQYF
>TRBD1|NA|TRBJ2-1|TRBV27
TGTGCCAGCCGGAACCAGGGGGCTCGAGACAATGAGCAGTTCTTC
CASRNQGARDNEQFF
>NA|NA|TRBJ1-5|TRBV28
TGTGCCAGCAGTTTATGGGGTAGTACTCAGCCCCAGCATTTT
CASSLWGSTQPQHF
>NA|NA|TRBJ1-2|TRBV19
TGTGCCAGTAGTATAGTCGGCCGGACGAACTATGGCTACACCTTC
CASSIVGRTNYGYTF
>TRBD2|NA|TRBJ2-7|TRBV28
TGTGCCAGCAGTTTAGGGGGACTAGGGCGCTCCTACGAGCAGTACTTC
CASSLGGLGRSYEQYF
>NA|many|TRBJ1-5|TRBV12-3/TRBV12-4
TGTGCCAGCAGTACGGGTAATCAGCCCCAGCATTTT
CASSTGNQPQHF
>NA|NA|TRBJ2-7|TRBV21-1
TGTGCCAGCACCCCGGGGACTTGGGCTTGGCAGTACTTC
CASTPGTWAWQYF
>NA|NA|TRBJ1-1|TRBV28
TGTGCCAGCAGTTCCGGGGCGCGAGCTTTCTTT
CASSSGARAFF
>NA|NA|TRBJ2-6|TRBV27
TGTGCCAGCAGTTTATTTCTGGGCTCAGAGGCCAACGTCCTGACTTTC
CASSLFLGSEANVLTF
>NA|NA|TRBJ1-2|TRBV6-5
TGTGCCAGCAGTTACTCTGGGGGGAAGGGGTATGGCTACACCTTC
CASSYSGGKGYGYTF
>NA|NA|TRBJ2-5|TRBV7-8
TGTGCCAGCACCCCAATCCAGCTAGCGTTAAAAGAGACCCAGTACTTC
CASTPIQLALKETQYF
>NA|NA|TRBJ1-5|TRBV25-1
TGTGCCAGCAGTGGGGGGCAGGACGGTCAGCCCCAGCATTTT
CASSGGQDGQPQHF
>NA|NA|TRBJ2-1|TRBV14
TGTGCCAGCAGCCAAGTCGTGCTACGCGGTAGAGCCTACAATGAGCAGTTCTTC
CASSQVVLRGRAYNEQFF